Sequencing of this T cell receptor beta chain was carried out in a study of blood T cell repertoires in COVID-19. Study-wide background: The United States, Italy and Spain supplied acute and convalescent COVID-19 samples.

Original methodology: Nucleated cell number was recorded as an estimate derived from reference gene primer amplification. The data were produced by immunoSEQ multiplex PCR, yet TCRdb's version contains in-frame clones alone and is incomplete. V, J and clone size are taken as reported in that table, and D and trimming were inferred from the DNA itself. The sample lists a few hundred thousand clones; approximately 85% were seen once. This receptor was identified in a woman in her 70s with acute or convalescent COVID-19. Sequenced material: peripheral blood.

CDR3 loop: CAWSPGQGTGQPQHF. Written as DNA, the CDR3 is TGTGCCTGGAGTCCGGGACAGGGAACGGGGCAGCCCCAGCATTTT. The chain carries TRBV30 and TRBJ1-5, with 9 bases fitting TRBD1. The V segment lost 2 bases and the J segment 7 bases; nucleotides outside the gene matches: 9. The CDR3 totals 15 residues. In germline, CDR1 is GTSNPN, CDR2 SVGIG (reference sequence).